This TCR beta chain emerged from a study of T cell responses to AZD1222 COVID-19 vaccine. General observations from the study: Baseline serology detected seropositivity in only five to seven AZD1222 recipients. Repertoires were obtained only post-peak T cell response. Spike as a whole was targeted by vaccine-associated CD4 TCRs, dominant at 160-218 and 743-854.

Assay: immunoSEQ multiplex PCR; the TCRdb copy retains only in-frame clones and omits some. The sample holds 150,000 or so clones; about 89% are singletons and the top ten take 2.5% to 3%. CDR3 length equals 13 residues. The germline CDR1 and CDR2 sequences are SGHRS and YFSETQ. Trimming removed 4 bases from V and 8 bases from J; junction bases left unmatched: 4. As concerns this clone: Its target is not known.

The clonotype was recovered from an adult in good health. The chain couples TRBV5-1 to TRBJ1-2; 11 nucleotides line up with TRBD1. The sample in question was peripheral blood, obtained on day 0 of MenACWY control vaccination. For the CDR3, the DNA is TGCGCCAGCAGCCCAAGGACAGGGGGCGGCTACACCTTC. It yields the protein CASSPRTGGGYTF.